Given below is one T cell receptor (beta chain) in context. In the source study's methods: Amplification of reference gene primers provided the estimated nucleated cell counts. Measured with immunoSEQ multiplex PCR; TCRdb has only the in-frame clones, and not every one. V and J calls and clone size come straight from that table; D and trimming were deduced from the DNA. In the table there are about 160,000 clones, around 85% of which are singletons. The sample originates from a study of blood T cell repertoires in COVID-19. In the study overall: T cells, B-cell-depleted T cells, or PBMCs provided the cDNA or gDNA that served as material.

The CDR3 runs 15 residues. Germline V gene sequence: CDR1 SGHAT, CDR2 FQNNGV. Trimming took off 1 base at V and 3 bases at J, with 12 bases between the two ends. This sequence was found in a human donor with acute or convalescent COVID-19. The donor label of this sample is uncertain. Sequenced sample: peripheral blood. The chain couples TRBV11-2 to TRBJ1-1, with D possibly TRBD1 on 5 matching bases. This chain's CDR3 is CASSLGQGVDTEAFF. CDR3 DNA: TGTGCCAGCAGCTTAGGGCAGGGTGTGGACACTGAAGCTTTCTTT.